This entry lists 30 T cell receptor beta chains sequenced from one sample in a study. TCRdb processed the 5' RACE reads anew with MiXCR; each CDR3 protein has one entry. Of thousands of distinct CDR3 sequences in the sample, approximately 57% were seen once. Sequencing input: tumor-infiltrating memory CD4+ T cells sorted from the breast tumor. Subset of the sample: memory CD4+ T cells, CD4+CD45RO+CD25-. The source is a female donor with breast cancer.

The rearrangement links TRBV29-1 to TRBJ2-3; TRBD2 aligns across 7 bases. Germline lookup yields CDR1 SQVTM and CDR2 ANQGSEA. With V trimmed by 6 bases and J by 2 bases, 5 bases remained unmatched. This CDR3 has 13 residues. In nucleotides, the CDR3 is TGCAGCGTGGGGGGGTGGAACACAGATACGCAGTATTTT. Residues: CSVGGWNTDTQYF.

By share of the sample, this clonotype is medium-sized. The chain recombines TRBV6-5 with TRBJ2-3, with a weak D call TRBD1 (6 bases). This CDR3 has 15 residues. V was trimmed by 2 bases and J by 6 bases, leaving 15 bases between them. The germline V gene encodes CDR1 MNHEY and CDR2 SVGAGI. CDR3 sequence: CASSYGGLAGDTQYF. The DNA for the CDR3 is TGTGCCAGCAGTTACGGGGGCTTGGCCGGCGATACGCAGTATTTT.

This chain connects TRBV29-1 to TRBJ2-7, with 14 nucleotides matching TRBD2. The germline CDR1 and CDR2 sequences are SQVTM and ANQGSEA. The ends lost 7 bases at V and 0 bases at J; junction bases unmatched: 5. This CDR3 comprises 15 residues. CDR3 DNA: TGCAGCGCTGGACTAGCGGGGGGTAGCTCCTACGAGCAGTACTTC. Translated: CSAGLAGGSSYEQYF.

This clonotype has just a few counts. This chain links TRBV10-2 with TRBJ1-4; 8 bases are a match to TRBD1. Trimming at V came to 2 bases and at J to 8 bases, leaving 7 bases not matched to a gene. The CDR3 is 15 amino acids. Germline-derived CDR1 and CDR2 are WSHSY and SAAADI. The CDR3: CASSEPDRGREKLFF. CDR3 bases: TGCGCCAGCAGTGAGCCCGACAGGGGACGGGAAAAACTGTTTTTT.

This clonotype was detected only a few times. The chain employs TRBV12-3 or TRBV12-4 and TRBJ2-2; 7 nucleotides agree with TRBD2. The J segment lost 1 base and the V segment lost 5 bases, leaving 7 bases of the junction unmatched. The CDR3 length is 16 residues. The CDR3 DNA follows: TGTGCCAGCAGTCCCCGACTAGCAGTGAACACCGGGGAGCTGTTTTTT. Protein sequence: CASSPRLAVNTGELFF.

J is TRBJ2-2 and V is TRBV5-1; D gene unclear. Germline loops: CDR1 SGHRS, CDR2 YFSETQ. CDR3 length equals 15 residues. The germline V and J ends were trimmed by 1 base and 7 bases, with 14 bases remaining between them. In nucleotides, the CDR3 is TGCGCCAGCAGCTTGCTCCAGGATGAGAACGGGGAGCTGTTTTTT. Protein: CASSLLQDENGELFF.

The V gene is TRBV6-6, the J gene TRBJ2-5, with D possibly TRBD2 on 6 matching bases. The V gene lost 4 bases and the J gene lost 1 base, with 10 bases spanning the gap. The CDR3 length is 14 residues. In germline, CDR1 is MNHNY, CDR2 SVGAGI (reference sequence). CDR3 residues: CASSSRLGQETQYF. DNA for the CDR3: TGTGCCAGCAGTTCGAGACTAGGCCAAGAGACCCAGTACTTC.

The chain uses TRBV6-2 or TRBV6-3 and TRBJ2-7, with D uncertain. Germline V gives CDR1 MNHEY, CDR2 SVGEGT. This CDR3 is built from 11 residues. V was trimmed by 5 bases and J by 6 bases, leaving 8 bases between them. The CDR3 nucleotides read TGTGCCAGCAGTCGGTCGCGCGAGCAGTACTTC. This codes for CASSRSREQYF.

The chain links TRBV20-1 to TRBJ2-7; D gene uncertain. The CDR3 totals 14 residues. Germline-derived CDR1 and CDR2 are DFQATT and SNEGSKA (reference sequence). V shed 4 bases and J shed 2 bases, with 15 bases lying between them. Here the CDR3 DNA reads TGCAGTGCTACCAACGGACCTACACCCTACGAGCAGTACTTC. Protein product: CSATNGPTPYEQYF.

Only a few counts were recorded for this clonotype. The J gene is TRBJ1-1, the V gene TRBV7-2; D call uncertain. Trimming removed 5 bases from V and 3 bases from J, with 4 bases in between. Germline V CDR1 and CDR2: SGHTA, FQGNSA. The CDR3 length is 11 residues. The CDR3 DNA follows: TGTGCCAGCAGCCGATACACTGAAGCTTTCTTT. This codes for CASSRYTEAFF.

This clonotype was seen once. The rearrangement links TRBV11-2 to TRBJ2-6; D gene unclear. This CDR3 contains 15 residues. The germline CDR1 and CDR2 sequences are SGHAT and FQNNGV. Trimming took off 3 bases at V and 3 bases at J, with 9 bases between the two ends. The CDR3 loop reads CASSFEARGANVLTF. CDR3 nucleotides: TGTGCCAGCAGCTTTGAGGCTCGTGGGGCCAACGTCCTGACTTTC.

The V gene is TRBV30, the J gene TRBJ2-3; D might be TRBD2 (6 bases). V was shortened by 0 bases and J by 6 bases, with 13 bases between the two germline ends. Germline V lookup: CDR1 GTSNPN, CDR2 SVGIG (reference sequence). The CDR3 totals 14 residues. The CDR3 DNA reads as TGTGCCTGGAGTGTATTGATAGGAGGGGATACGCAGTATTTT. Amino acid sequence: CAWSVLIGGDTQYF.

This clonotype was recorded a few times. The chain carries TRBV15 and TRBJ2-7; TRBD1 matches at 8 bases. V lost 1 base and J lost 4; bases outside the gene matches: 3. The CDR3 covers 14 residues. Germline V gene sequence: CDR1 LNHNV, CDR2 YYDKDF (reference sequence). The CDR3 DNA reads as TGTGCCACCAGCAGAGGGACAGGGTCGTACGAGCAGTACTTC. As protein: CATSRGTGSYEQYF. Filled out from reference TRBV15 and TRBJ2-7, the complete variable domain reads DAMVIQNPRYQVTQFGKPVTLSCSQTLNHNVMYWYQQKSSQAPKLLFHYYDKDFNNEADTPDNFQSRRPNTSFCFLDIRSPGLGDTAMYLCATSRGTGSYEQYFGPGTRLTVT.

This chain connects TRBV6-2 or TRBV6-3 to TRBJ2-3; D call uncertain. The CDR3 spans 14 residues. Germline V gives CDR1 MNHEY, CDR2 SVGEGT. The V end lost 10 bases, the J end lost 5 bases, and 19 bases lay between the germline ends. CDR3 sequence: CATLKDHPQDTQYF. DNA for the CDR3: TGTGCCACTCTCAAGGACCACCCACAAGATACGCAGTATTTT.

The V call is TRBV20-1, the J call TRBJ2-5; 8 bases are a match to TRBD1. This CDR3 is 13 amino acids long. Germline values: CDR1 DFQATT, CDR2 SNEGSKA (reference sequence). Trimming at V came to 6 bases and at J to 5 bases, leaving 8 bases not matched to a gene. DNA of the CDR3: TGCAGTGCCGCAGGGGGCGTGTTGGAGACCCAGTACTTC. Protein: CSAAGGVLETQYF.

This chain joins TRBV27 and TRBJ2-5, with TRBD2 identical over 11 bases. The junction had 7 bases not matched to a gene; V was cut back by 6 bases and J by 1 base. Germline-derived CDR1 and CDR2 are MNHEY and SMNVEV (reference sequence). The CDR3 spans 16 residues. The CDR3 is CASSSPLAGAQETQYF. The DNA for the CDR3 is TGTGCCAGCAGCTCCCCACTAGCGGGGGCCCAAGAGACCCAGTACTTC.

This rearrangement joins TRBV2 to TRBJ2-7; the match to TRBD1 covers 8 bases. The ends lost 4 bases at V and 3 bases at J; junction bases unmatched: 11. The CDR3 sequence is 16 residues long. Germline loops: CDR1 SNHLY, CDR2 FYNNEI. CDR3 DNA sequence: TGTGCCAGCAGTGCATCACAGGACAGGGCCTTCTACGAGCAGTACTTC. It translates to CASSASQDRAFYEQYF.

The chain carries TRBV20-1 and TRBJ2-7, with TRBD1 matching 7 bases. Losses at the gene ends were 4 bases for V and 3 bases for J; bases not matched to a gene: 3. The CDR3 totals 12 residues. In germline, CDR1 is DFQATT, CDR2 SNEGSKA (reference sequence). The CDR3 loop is CSATDRDYEQYF. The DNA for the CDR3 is TGCAGTGCTACCGACAGGGACTACGAGCAGTACTTC.

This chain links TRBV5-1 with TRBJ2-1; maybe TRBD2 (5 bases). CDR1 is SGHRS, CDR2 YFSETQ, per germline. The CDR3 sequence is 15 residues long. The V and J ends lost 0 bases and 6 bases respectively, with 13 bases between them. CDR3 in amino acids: CASSLGGSGGNEQFF. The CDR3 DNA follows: TGCGCCAGCAGCTTGGGTGGGAGCGGAGGCAATGAGCAGTTCTTC. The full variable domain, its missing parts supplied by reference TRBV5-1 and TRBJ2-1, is KAGVTQTPRYLIKTRGQQVTLSCSPISGHRSVSWYQQTPGQGLQFLFEYFSETQRNKGNFPGRFSGRQFSNSRSEMNVSTLELGDSALYLCASSLGGSGGNEQFFGPGTRLTVL.

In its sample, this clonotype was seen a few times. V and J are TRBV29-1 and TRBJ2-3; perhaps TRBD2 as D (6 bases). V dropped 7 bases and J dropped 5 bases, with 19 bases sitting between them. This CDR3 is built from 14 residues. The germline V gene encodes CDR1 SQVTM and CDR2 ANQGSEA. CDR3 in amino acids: CSAQRGRDGDTQYF. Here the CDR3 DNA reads TGCAGCGCCCAAAGAGGGCGGGATGGAGATACGCAGTATTTT.

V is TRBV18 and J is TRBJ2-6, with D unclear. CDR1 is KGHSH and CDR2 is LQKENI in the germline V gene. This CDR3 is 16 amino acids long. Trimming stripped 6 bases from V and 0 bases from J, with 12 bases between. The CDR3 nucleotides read TGTGCCAGCTCGTCGACGGTGAGCTCTGGGGCCAACGTCCTGACTTTC. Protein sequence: CASSSTVSSGANVLTF.

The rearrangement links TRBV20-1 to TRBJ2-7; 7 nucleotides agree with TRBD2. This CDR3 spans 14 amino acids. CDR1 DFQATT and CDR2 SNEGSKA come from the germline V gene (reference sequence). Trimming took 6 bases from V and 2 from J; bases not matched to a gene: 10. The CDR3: CSAPLGGSPYEQYF. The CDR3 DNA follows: TGCAGTGCCCCCCTCGGGGGGTCCCCCTACGAGCAGTACTTC.

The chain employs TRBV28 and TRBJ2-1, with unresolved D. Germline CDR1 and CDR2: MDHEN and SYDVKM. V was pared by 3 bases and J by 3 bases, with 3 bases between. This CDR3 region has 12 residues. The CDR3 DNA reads TGTGCCAGCAGTTTGGACTACAATGAGCAGTTCTTC. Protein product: CASSLDYNEQFF.

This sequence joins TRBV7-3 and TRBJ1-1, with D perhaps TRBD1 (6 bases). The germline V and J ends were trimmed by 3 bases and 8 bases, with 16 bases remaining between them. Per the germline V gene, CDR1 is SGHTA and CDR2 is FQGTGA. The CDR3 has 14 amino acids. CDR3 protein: CASSLAYPGAEAFF. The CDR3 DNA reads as TGTGCCAGCAGCTTGGCGTACCCAGGGGCCGAAGCTTTCTTT.

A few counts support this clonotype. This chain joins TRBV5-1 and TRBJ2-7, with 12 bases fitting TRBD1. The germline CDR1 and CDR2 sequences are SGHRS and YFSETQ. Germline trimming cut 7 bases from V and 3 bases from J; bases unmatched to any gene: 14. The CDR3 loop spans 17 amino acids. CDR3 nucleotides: TGCGCCAGCCGATTGGGACAGGGGGCGCGTGTGGACTACGAGCAGTACTTC. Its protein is CASRLGQGARVDYEQYF.

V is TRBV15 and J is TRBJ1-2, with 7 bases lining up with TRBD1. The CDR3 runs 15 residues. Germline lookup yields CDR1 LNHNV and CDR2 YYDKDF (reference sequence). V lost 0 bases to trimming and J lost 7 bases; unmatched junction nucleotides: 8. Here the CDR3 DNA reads TGTGCCACCAGCAGAGACATCAACAGGGGTAGTGGCTACACCTTC. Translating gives CATSRDINRGSGYTF.

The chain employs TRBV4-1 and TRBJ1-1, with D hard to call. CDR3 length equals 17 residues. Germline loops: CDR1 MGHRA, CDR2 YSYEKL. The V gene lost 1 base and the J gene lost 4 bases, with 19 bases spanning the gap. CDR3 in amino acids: CASSQGSIVGRFTEAFF. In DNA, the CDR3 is TGCGCCAGCAGCCAAGGGTCAATCGTCGGCCGTTTCACTGAAGCTTTCTTT.

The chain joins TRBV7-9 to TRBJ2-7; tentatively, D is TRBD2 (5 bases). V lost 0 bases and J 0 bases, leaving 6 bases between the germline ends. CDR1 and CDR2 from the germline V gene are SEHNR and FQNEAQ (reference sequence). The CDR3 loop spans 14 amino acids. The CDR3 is CASSLAGSSYEQYF. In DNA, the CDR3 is TGTGCCAGCAGCTTAGCGGGGAGCTCCTACGAGCAGTACTTC.

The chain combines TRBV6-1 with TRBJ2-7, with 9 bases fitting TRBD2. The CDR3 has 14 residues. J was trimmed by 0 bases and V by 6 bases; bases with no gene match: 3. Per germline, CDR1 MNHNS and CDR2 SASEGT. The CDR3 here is CASRKLAGSYEQYF. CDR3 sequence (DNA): TGTGCCAGCAGAAAACTAGCGGGCTCCTACGAGCAGTACTTC.

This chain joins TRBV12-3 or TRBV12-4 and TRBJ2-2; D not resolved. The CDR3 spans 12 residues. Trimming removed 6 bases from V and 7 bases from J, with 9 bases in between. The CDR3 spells CASREGRGELFF. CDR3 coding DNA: TGTGCCAGCAGGGAAGGGCGCGGGGAGCTGTTTTTT.